This T cell receptor beta chain was recorded in a study of blood T cell repertoires in COVID-19. Overall study: Donors in the United States, Italy and Spain gave samples during acute or convalescent COVID-19. Nucleic acid was either cDNA or gDNA, and it came from T cells, B-cell-depleted T cells, or PBMCs.

Germline CDR1 LNHNV, CDR2 YYDKDF (reference sequence). This CDR3 contains 13 residues. The germline V and J ends were trimmed by 5 bases and 1 base, with 5 bases remaining between them. Study processing details: Counts of nucleated cells, estimated from reference gene primer amplification, were obtained. Sequenced by immunoSEQ multiplex PCR; TCRdb stores in-frame clones only, minus some. D and trimming come from the DNA, and the V and J calls and clone size come from that table. The sample has about 120,000 clones; about four fifths are singletons. The rearrangement links TRBV15 to TRBJ2-2; no firm D call. The source of this sequence is a woman aged 70-85 years with acute or convalescent COVID-19. The sequenced sample was peripheral blood. The CDR3 here is CATSELNTGELFF. The DNA for the CDR3 is TGTGCCACCAGCGAACTGAACACCGGGGAGCTGTTTTTT. Complete variable domain (other parts from reference TRBV15 and TRBJ2-2): DAMVIQNPRYQVTQFGKPVTLSCSQTLNHNVMYWYQQKSSQAPKLLFHYYDKDFNNEADTPDNFQSRRPNTSFCFLDIRSPGLGDTAMYLCATSELNTGELFFGEGSRLTVL.